This is a list of T cell receptor beta chains from one sample in a study of blood T cell repertoires in COVID-19. Produced via immunoSEQ multiplex PCR; TCRdb's table is partial and in-frame only. The repertoire holds 120,000 to 150,000 clones, with around 83% as singletons. Material for sequencing was peripheral blood. The receptors originated from a human donor with acute or convalescent COVID-19. The donor label of this sample is uncertain. CDR3s include the opening cysteine and the closing phenylalanine or tryptophan. D genes are given only for firm matches. Clone size is given for some rows only: seen once, a few or many times, or a class if the clone is expanded.

>TRBD1|TRBV3-1/TRBV3-2|once|TRBJ2-1
CASSQAGTGGYNEQFF
TGTGCCAGCAGCCAAGCAGGGACAGGGGGATACAATGAGCAGTTCTTC
>TRBD1|TRBV5-5|.|TRBJ1-2
CASSSPGGGYGYTF
TGTGCCAGCAGCTCACCAGGGGGCGGGTATGGCTACACCTTC
>TRBD1|TRBV6-5|.|TRBJ1-3
CASRDGQGIGNTIYF
TGTGCCAGCAGGGACGGACAGGGTATAGGAAACACCATATATTTT
>TRBD1|TRBV14|few|TRBJ1-1
CASSQDYFGTVYTEAFF
TGTGCCAGCAGCCAAGATTATTTCGGGACAGTTTACACTGAAGCTTTCTTT
>.|TRBV3-1/TRBV3-2|.|TRBJ1-6
CASSQASRGNSPLHF
TGTGCCAGCAGCCAAGCCTCCAGGGGAAATTCACCCCTCCACTTT
>TRBD2|TRBV6-4|.|TRBJ2-7
CASSDSSPWWRGVVYEQYF
TGTGCCAGCAGTGACTCGAGTCCCTGGTGGCGGGGGGTTGTCTACGAGCAGTACTTC
>.|TRBV18|.|TRBJ1-6
CASSDSSFSYNSPLHF
TGTGCCAGCTCCGACAGTTCCTTCTCCTATAATTCACCCCTCCACTTT
>TRBD1|TRBV18|.|TRBJ1-4
CASSPSSGGMDEKLFF
TGTGCCAGCTCACCATCTTCAGGGGGCATGGATGAAAAACTGTTTTTT
>.|TRBV7-3|.|TRBJ2-5
CASSLSRGETQYF
TGTGCCAGCAGCTTAAGTAGGGGGGAGACCCAGTACTTC
>TRBD2|TRBV7-2|.|TRBJ2-3
CATTRFSGSGSDTQYF
TGTGCCACAACCCGTTTCAGCGGGAGTGGGTCAGATACGCAGTATTTT
>TRBD1|TRBV5-1|.|TRBJ2-3
CASSSIPGQGVADTQYF
TGCGCCAGCAGCTCGATCCCCGGACAGGGCGTTGCAGATACGCAGTATTTT
>TRBD2|TRBV14|.|TRBJ2-3
CASSQAGGGTQYF
TGTGCCAGCAGCCAAGCTGGGGGGGGTACGCAGTATTTT
>.|TRBV2|.|TRBJ1-4
CASSEVRGSNEKLFF
TGTGCCAGCAGTGAAGTTAGAGGGTCTAATGAAAAACTGTTTTTT
>.|TRBV19|.|TRBJ2-1
CASSIDHSYNEQFF
TGTGCCAGTAGTATCGATCACAGCTACAATGAGCAGTTCTTC
>TRBD1|TRBV12-5|.|TRBJ2-2
CASGLGQGGFNTGELFF
TGTGCTAGTGGTTTGGGACAGGGGGGCTTCAACACCGGGGAGCTGTTTTTT
>TRBD1|TRBV4-2|.|TRBJ1-2
CASSQDGGQPHLRYYGYTF
TGTGCCAGCAGCCAAGACGGGGGACAGCCCCACCTTCGATACTATGGCTACACCTTC
>.|TRBV7-2|.|TRBJ1-1
CASSFIGQGRSTNTEAFF
TGTGCCAGCAGCTTCATTGGTCAGGGCCGGAGTACGAACACTGAAGCTTTCTTT
>.|TRBV7-2|few|TRBJ2-1
CASSLIVWTTDQNEQFF
TGTGCCAGCAGCTTAATTGTTTGGACTACAGACCAAAATGAGCAGTTCTTC
>.|TRBV3-1/TRBV3-2|.|TRBJ2-7
CASSVRYEQYF
TGTGCCAGCAGCGTTCGCTACGAGCAGTACTTC
>TRBD1|TRBV24-1|.|TRBJ2-2
CATSEPGTGNTGELFF
TGTGCCACCAGTGAGCCCGGGACAGGGAACACCGGGGAGCTGTTTTTT
>.|TRBV6-6|.|TRBJ1-1
CASSTGRPNTEAFF
TGTGCCAGCAGTACCGGGAGACCGAACACTGAAGCTTTCTTT
>.|TRBV18|.|TRBJ1-1
CASSPQNRVNTEAFF
TGTGCCAGCTCACCGCAGAACAGGGTGAACACTGAAGCTTTCTTT
>.|TRBV28|.|TRBJ1-1
CASREGVFDTEAFF
TGTGCCAGCAGAGAGGGGGTATTTGACACTGAAGCTTTCTTT
>TRBD1|TRBV5-1|.|TRBJ2-5
CASSVTGDPETQYF
TGCGCCAGCAGCGTTACAGGGGACCCAGAGACCCAGTACTTC
>.|TRBV10-3|.|TRBJ2-1
CAISAGINEQFF
TGTGCCATCAGTGCCGGGATCAATGAGCAGTTCTTC
>.|TRBV7-3|.|TRBJ2-1
CASSLGRGAYNEQFF
TGTGCCAGCAGCTTAGGTAGAGGCGCGTACAATGAGCAGTTCTTC
>.|TRBV19|.|TRBJ2-1
CASSQRAEQFF
TGTGCCAGTTCACAGCGGGCTGAGCAGTTCTTC
>.|TRBV11-2|.|TRBJ1-3
CASRFTDTIYF
TGTGCCAGCAGGTTCACGGACACCATATATTTT
>TRBD1|TRBV2|.|TRBJ2-3
CASSPTGPGSTDTQYF
TGTGCCAGCAGTCCGACAGGGCCAGGGAGCACAGATACGCAGTATTTT
>TRBD1|TRBV5-8|.|TRBJ2-3
CASSLYWDSDTDTQYF
TGTGCCAGCAGCCTTTATTGGGACAGCGACACAGATACGCAGTATTTT
>.|TRBV7-5|.|TRBJ2-6
CATLHLAGTAGANVLTF
TGTGCCACCCTCCACTTAGCGGGAACAGCTGGGGCCAACGTCCTGACTTTC
>TRBD2|TRBV6-6|.|TRBJ2-3
CASSYSRAGAEDTQYF
TGTGCCAGCAGTTACTCAAGGGCGGGAGCTGAAGATACGCAGTATTTT
>.|TRBV23-1|.|TRBJ2-5
CASSQSQGRVGETQYF
TGCGCCAGCAGTCAATCCCAGGGGCGCGTCGGAGAGACCCAGTACTTC
>.|TRBV30|.|TRBJ2-7
CALQVGLYEQYF
TGTGCCTTACAAGTGGGACTCTACGAGCAGTACTTC